The 15 T cell receptor beta chains listed next were all sequenced from one sample in a study of blood T cells in healthy people across ages (dated by TCRdb to the mid-2010s). The library was generated by 5' RACE. The instrument was an Illumina HiSeq 2500. A second PCR of about 7 to 12 cycles was run with a J-beta primer mix and a sample-barcoded 5' primer. TCRdb handled the public reads itself, with Q25 trimming in fastp and clone calling in MiXCR, and kept productive beta chains. Rows with a matching CDR3 protein are joined into one entry that keeps the most common DNA and genes. Recorded for this sample are under 1,000,000 distinct CDR3 sequences; 46% of them occurred a single time. The ten largest clones capture about a sixth of the sample. The sequenced material came from blood. The receptor source for this set is a man older than 75 in good health.

CDR3: CASSLVSQASIQYF. The CDR3 nucleotides read TGTGCCAGCAGCTTAGTGTCTCAAGCCTCCATCCAGTACTTC. The chain couples TRBV7-2 to TRBJ2-5; D call uncertain. Trimming removed 1 base at V and 10 bases at J, with 16 bases between. The CDR3 is 14 amino acids. Germline V CDR1 and CDR2: SGHTA, FQGNSA. The variable domain in full, completed from reference TRBV7-2 and TRBJ2-5, reads GAGVSQSPSNKVTEKGKDVELRCDPISGHTALYWYRQSLGQGLEFLIYFQGNSAPDKSGLPSDRFSAERTGGSVSTLTIQRTQQEDSAVYLCASSLVSQASIQYFGPGTRLLVL.

This rearrangement joins TRBV11-1 to TRBJ2-7; D tentatively fits TRBD1 or TRBD2 (6 bases each). Germline values: CDR1 SGHAT, CDR2 FQDESV (reference sequence). V was clipped by 4 bases and J by 1 base, with 14 bases between them. The CDR3 covers 15 residues. The CDR3: CASSSDTGRSYEQYF. The CDR3 DNA reads as TGTGCCAGCAGCTCGGATACAGGGAGGTCCTACGAGCAGTACTTC.

The chain recombines TRBV6-6 with TRBJ2-1; the D gene is possibly TRBD2 (6 bases). Trimming left V 0 bases short and J 7 bases short, with 19 bases between. The CDR3 has 17 residues. CDR1 and CDR2 from the germline V gene are MNHNY and SVGAGI (reference sequence). The CDR3 loop is CASSYSPSGRERNEQFF. CDR3 DNA: TGTGCCAGCAGTTACTCACCTTCAGGACGGGAGAGGAATGAGCAGTTCTTC.

This clonotype occurred a few times. The V gene is TRBV25-1, the J gene TRBJ2-2, with 7 bases that match TRBD1. In germline, CDR1 is MGHDK, CDR2 SYGVNS. The CDR3 has 16 residues. Trimming took 1 base from V and 5 from J; bases not matched to a gene: 7. CDR3 sequence (DNA): TGTGCCAGCAGTGAATCGGACAGGTTTCGGACCGGGGAGCTGTTTTTT. Protein: CASSESDRFRTGELFF.

The genes are TRBV10-3 and TRBJ2-1; 10 bases align to TRBD2. Germline assignment: CDR1 ENHRY and CDR2 SYGVKD. V trimming: 0 bases; J trimming: 5 bases; junction bases outside the gene matches: 7. The CDR3 contains 17 residues. CDR3 sequence reads: CAISESASGGADNEQFF. The CDR3 nucleotides read TGTGCCATCAGTGAGTCTGCGAGCGGGGGGGCCGACAATGAGCAGTTCTTC.

A remark on this clonotype: A read error may explain this, as a much larger clone is one base away. J is TRBJ1-1 and V is TRBV12-3 or TRBV12-4, with D tentatively TRBD1 (5 bases). Trimming took 6 bases from V and 2 from J, leaving 13 bases between them. This CDR3 region has 14 residues. The CDR3 loop is CASSSGTTNTEAFF. CDR3 DNA sequence: TGTGCCAGCAGCAGCGGGACGACAAACACTGAAGCTTTCTTT.

The chain recombines TRBV14 with TRBJ2-3; D is ambiguous. From germline, CDR1 is SGHDN and CDR2 FVKESK. The length of the CDR3 is 13 residues. Trimming cost V 5 bases and J 4 bases, with 10 bases left between them. Here the CDR3 reads CASSVRLADTQYF. The DNA for the CDR3 is TGTGCCAGCAGCGTCCGACTGGCAGATACGCAGTATTTT.

Worth noting for this clonotype: Being one base from a much bigger clone, this may be a read error. V is TRBV5-5 and J is TRBJ2-5; the D gene is possibly TRBD2 (5 bases). Germline CDR1 is SGHKS and CDR2 is YYEKEE (reference sequence). There are 14 residues in the CDR3. The V end lost 4 bases, the J end lost 11 bases, and 21 bases lay between the germline ends. In nucleotides, the CDR3 is TGTGCCAGCAGCCTGGAACTCGAGGGCAATGAGCAGTACTTC. Protein product: CASSLELEGNEQYF.

The chain recombines TRBV15 with TRBJ2-7, with TRBD1 as a possible D gene (6 bases). The J call could be wrong; TRBJ2-5 is a better fit for the DNA end. The CDR3 length is 15 residues. Germline V CDR1 and CDR2: LNHNV, YYDKDF (reference sequence). The CDR3 reads CATSSFSGEGETQYF. In DNA form, the CDR3 reads TGTGCCACCAGCAGTTTTTCAGGGGAAGGTGAGACCCAGTACTTC.

The chain combines TRBV12-3 or TRBV12-4 with TRBJ1-3; D unresolved. Trimming took 6 bases from V and 4 from J, leaving 16 bases between them. The CDR3 spans 15 residues. The CDR3 DNA reads as TGTGCCAGCAGCCCGGAAAGGTCCAGAGGAAACACCATATATTTT. Translation: CASSPERSRGNTIYF.

J is TRBJ2-3 and V is TRBV7-9; D might be TRBD2 (6 bases). This CDR3 has 16 amino acids. V was trimmed by 6 bases and J by 0 bases, leaving 16 bases between them. Germline loops: CDR1 SEHNR, CDR2 FQNEAQ (reference sequence). CDR3 amino acids: CASSGDGTPSTDTQYF. The CDR3 DNA is TGTGCCAGCAGTGGAGACGGGACTCCTAGCACAGATACGCAGTATTTT.

The chain is built from TRBV2 and TRBJ2-5; D call uncertain. V was shortened by 9 bases and J by 5 bases, with 10 bases between the two germline ends. The CDR3 runs 11 residues. CDR1 SNHLY and CDR2 FYNNEI come from the germline V gene. CDR3 sequence: CASLIRETQYF. The CDR3 bases are TGTGCCAGTTTAATTAGGGAGACCCAGTACTTC.

This clonotype was counted between two and nine times. The rearrangement uses TRBV4-3 and TRBJ2-2; D might be TRBD2 (6 bases). The CDR3 sequence is 17 residues long. Trimming took off 1 base at V and 6 bases at J, with 18 bases between the two ends. Germline loops: CDR1 LGHNA, CDR2 YSLEER. The CDR3 protein is CASSQVYGTDRPGELFF. CDR3 in DNA: TGCGCCAGCAGCCAAGTTTACGGGACTGATCGACCCGGGGAGCTGTTTTTT.

This clonotype was counted a few times. This chain connects TRBV18 to TRBJ2-3, with 10 bases fitting TRBD2. CDR1 and CDR2 from the germline V gene are KGHSH and LQKENI. V lost 8 bases and J lost 1; bases outside the gene matches: 3. CDR3 length equals 14 residues. This CDR3 is CASITSGGTDTQYF. The DNA of the CDR3 is TGTGCCAGCATCACTAGCGGGGGCACAGATACGCAGTATTTT.

This clonotype was observed a handful of times. The genes are TRBV28 and TRBJ2-7; D possibly corresponds to TRBD1 (6 bases). This CDR3 is built from 14 residues. V was pared by 2 bases and J by 2 bases, with 10 bases between. Germline CDR1 reads MDHEN; CDR2 reads SYDVKM. The CDR3 sequence is CASSLNRVAYEQYF. The DNA for the CDR3 is TGTGCCAGCAGTTTAAACAGGGTTGCCTACGAGCAGTACTTC.